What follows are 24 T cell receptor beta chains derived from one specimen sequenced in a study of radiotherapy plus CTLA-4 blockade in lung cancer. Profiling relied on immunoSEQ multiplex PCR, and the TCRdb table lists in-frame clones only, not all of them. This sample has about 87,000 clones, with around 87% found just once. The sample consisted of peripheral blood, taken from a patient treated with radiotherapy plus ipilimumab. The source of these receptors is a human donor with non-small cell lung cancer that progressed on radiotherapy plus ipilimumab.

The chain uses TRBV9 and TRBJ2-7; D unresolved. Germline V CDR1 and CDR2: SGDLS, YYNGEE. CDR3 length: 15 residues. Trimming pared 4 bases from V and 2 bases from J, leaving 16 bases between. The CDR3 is CASSPESALPYEQYF. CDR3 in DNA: TGTGCCAGCAGCCCAGAGTCCGCCTTGCCCTACGAGCAGTACTTC. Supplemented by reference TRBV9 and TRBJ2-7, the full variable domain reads DSGVTQTPKHLITATGQRVTLRCSPRSGDLSVYWYQQSLDQGLQFLIQYYNGEERAKGNILERFSAQQFPDLHSELNLSSLELGDSALYFCASSPESALPYEQYFGPGTRLTVT.

The CDR3 sequence: CASSLGTSGGHEQFF. The CDR3 DNA sequence: TGCGCCAGCAGCCTGGGGACTAGCGGGGGGCATGAGCAGTTCTTC. This chain joins TRBV5-1 and TRBJ2-1; 15 positions match TRBD2. V was clipped by 4 bases and J by 8 bases; unmatched bases: 4. CDR3 length equals 15 residues. CDR1 SGHRS and CDR2 YFSETQ come from the germline V gene.

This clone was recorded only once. The CDR3 region has the DNA TGTGCCAGCAGTCGGACGTGGGGCGGCTACACCTTC. Translating it yields CASSRTWGGYTF. The rearrangement uses TRBV6-1 and TRBJ1-2; D possibly corresponds to TRBD1 (5 bases). Between the trimmed V and J ends, which lost 5 bases and 8 bases, there was a span of 12 bases. Germline V gene lookup returns CDR1 MNHNS and CDR2 SASEGT. The CDR3 length is 12 residues.

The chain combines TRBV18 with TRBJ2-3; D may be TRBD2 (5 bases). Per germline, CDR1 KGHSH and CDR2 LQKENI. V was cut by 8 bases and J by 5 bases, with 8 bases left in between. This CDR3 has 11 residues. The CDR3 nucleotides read TGTGCCAGCCAGGCGGGAGATACGCAGTATTTT. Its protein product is CASQAGDTQYF.

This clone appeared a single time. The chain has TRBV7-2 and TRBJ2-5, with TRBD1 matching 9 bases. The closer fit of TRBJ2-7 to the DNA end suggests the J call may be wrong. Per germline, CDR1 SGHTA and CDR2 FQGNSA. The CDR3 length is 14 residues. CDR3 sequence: CASSPGTGSYEQYF. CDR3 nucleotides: TGTGCCAGCAGCCCCGGGACAGGGAGCTACGAGCAGTACTTC.

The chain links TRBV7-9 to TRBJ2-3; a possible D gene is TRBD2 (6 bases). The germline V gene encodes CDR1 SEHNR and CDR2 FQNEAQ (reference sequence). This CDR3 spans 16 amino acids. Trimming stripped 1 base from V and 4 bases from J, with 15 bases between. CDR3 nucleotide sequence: TGTGCCAGCAGCTTAGTCGAATTGCGGGGCCCAGATACGCAGTATTTT. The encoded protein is CASSLVELRGPDTQYF.

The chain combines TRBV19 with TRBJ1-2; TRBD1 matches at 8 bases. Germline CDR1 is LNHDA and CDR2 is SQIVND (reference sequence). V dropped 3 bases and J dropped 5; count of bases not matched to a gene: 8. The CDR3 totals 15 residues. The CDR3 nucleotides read TGTGCCAGTAGTATCCCCAATAACAGGGGGTATGGCTACACCTTC. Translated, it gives CASSIPNNRGYGYTF. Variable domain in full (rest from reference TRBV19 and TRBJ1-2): DGGITQSPKYLFRKEGQNVTLSCEQNLNHDAMYWYRQDPGQGLRLIYYSQIVNDFQKGDIAEGYSVSREKKESFPLTVTSAQKNPTAFYLCASSIPNNRGYGYTFGSGTRLTVV.

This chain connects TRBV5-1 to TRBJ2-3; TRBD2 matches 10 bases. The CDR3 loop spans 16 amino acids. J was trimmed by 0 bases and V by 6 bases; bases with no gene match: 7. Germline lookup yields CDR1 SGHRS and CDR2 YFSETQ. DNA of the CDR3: TGCGCCAGCAAAGAGGGACTAGCGTATAGCACAGATACGCAGTATTTT. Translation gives CASKEGLAYSTDTQYF.

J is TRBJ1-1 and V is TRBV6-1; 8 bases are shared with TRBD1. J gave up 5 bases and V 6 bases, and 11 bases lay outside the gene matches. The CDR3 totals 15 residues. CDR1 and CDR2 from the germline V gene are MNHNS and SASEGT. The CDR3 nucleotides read TGTGCCAGCAGAAGCCCCCAGGGGGCTGGGACTGAAGCTTTCTTT. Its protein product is CASRSPQGAGTEAFF.

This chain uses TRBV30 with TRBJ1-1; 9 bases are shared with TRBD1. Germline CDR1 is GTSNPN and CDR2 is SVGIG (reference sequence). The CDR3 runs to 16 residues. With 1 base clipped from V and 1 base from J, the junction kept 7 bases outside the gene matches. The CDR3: CAWSGPGQGWNTEAFF. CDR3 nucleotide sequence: TGTGCCTGGAGTGGGCCTGGACAGGGGTGGAACACTGAAGCTTTCTTT.

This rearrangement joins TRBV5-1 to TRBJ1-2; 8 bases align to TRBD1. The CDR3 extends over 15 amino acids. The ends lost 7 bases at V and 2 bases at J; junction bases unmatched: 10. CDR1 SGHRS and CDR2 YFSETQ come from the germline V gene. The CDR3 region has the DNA TGCGCCAGCCAAAGAACGACAGGGGAGAACTATGGCTACACCTTC. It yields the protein CASQRTTGENYGYTF.

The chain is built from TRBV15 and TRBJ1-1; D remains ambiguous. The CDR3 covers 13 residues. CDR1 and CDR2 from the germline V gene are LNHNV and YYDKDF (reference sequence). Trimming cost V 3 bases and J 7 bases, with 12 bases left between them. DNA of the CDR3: TGTGCCACCAGCAGCCTCCGAGAGGGTGAAGCTTTCTTT. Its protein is CATSSLREGEAFF.

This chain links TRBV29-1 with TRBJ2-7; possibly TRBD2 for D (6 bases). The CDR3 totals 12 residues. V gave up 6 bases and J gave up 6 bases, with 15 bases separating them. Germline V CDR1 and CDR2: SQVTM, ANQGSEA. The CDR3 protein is CSVRDSLAEQYF. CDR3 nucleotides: TGCAGCGTCCGGGACTCCCTTGCCGAGCAGTACTTC.

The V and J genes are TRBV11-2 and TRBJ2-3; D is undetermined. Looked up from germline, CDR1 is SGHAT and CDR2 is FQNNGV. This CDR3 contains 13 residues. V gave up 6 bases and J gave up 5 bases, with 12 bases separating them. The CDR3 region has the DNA TGTGCCAGCAGTGAAGGAATAGTAGATACGCAGTATTTT. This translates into CASSEGIVDTQYF.

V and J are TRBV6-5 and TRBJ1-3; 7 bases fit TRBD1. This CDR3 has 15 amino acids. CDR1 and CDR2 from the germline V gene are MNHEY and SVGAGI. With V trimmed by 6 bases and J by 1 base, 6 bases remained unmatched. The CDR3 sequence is CASREQGTSGNTIYF. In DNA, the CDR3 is TGTGCCAGCAGAGAACAGGGGACTTCTGGAAACACCATATATTTT.

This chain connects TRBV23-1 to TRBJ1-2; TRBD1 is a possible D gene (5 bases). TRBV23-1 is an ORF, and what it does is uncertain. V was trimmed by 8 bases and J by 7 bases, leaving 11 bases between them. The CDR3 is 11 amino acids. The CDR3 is CASSGGTGYTF. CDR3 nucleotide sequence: TGCGCCAGCTCGGGTGGGACTGGCTACACCTTC.

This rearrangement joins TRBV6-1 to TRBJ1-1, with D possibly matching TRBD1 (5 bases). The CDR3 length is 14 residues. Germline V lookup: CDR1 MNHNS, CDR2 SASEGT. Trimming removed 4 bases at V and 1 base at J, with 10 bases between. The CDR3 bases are TGTGCCAGCAGTGCGCAGGGAGCGAACACTGAAGCTTTCTTT. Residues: CASSAQGANTEAFF.

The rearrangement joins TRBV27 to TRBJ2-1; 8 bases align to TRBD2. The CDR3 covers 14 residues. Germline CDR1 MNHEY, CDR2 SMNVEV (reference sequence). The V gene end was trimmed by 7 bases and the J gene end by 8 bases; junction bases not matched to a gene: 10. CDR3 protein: CASTLGLGGDEQFF. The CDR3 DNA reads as TGTGCCAGCACCCTGGGACTAGGAGGCGATGAGCAGTTCTTC.

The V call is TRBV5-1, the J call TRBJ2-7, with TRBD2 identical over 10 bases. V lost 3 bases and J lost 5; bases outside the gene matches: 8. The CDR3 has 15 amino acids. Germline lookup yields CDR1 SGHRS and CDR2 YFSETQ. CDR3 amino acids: CASSSNSGGFDEQYF. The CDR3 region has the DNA TGCGCCAGCAGCTCCAATAGCGGGGGGTTTGACGAGCAGTACTTC.

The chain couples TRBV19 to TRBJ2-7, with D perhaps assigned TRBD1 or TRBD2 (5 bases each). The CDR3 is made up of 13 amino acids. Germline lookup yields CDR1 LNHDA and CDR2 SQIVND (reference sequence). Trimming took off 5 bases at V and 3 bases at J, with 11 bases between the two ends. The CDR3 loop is CASSGTDGYEQYF. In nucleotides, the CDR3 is TGTGCCAGTAGTGGGACGGACGGCTACGAGCAGTACTTC.

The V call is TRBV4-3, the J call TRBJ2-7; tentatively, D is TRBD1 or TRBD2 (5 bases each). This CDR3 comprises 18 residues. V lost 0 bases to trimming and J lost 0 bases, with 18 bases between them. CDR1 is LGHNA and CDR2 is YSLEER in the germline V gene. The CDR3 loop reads CASSQEARWDVNSYEQYF. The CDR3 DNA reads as TGCGCCAGCAGCCAAGAAGCCCGCTGGGACGTCAACTCCTACGAGCAGTACTTC.

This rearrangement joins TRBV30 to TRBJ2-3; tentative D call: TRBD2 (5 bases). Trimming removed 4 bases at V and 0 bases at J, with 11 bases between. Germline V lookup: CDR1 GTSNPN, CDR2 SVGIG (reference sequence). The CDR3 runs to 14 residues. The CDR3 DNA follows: TGTGCCTGGAAGAAGCGGACTAGCACAGATACGCAGTATTTT. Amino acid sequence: CAWKKRTSTDTQYF.

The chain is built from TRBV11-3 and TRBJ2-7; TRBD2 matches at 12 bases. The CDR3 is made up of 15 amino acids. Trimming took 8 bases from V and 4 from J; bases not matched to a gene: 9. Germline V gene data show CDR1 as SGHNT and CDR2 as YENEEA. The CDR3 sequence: CASALAGGPGYEQYF. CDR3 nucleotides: TGTGCCAGCGCTCTAGCGGGAGGGCCGGGGTACGAGCAGTACTTC.

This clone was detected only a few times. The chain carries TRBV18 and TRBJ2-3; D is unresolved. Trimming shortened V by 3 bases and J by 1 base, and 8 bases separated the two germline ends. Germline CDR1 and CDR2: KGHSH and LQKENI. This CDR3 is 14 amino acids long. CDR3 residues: CASSPVVGTDTQYF. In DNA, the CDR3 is TGTGCCAGCTCACCGGTGGTGGGCACAGATACGCAGTATTTT.